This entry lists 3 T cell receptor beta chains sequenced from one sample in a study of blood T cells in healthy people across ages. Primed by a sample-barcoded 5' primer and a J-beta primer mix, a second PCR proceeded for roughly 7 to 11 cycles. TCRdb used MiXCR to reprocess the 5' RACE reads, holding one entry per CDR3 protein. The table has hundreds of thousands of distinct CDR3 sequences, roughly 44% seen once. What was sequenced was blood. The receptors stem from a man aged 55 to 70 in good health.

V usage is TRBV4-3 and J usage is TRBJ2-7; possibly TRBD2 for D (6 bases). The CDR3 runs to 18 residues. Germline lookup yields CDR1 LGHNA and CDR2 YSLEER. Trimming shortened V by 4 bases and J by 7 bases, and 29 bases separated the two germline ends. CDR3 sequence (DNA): TGCGCCAGCAGCCCGTCCGCCTATGGACTTATGGGGGGAGGTGAGCAGTACTTC. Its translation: CASSPSAYGLMGGGEQYF.

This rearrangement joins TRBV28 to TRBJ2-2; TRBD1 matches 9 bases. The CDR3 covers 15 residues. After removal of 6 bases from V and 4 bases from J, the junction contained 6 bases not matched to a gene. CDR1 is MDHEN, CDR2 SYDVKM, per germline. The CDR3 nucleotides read TGTGCCAGCAGAGTGACAGGGGGGAGCACCGGGGAGCTGTTTTTT. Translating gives CASRVTGGSTGELFF.

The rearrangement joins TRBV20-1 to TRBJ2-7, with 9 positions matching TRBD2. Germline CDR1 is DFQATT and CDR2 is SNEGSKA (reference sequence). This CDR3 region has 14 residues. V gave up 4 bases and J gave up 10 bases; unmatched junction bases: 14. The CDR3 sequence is CSAKVGLAGIIQYF. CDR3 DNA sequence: TGCAGTGCTAAGGTCGGGCTAGCGGGGATTATTCAGTACTTC.